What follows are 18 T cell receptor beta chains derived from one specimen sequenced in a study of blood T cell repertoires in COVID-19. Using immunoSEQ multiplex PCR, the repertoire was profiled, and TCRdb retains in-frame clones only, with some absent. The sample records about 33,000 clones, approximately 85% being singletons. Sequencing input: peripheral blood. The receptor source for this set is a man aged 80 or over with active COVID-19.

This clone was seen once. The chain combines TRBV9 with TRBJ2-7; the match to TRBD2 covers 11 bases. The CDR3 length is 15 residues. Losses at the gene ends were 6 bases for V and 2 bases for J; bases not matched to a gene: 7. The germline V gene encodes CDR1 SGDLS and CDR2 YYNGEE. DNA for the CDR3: TGTGCCAGCAACCCTCTAGCGGGGGGAACCTACGAGCAGTACTTC. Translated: CASNPLAGGTYEQYF. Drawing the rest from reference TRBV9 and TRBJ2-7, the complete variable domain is DSGVTQTPKHLITATGQRVTLRCSPRSGDLSVYWYQQSLDQGLQFLIQYYNGEERAKGNILERFSAQQFPDLHSELNLSSLELGDSALYFCASNPLAGGTYEQYFGPGTRLTVT.

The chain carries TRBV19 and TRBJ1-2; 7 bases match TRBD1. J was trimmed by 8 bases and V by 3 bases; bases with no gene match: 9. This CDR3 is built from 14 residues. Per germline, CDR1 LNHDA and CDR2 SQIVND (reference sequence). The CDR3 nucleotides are TGTGCCAGTAGTATGTGGCAGGGGGTTGGCGGCTACACCTTC. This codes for CASSMWQGVGGYTF.

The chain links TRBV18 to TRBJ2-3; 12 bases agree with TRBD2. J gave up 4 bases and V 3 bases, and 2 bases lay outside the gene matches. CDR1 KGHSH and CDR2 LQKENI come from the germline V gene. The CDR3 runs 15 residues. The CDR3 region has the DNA TGTGCCAGCTCACCGGGACTAGCGGGTCCAGATACGCAGTATTTT. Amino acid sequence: CASSPGLAGPDTQYF. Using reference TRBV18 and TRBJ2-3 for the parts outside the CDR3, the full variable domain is NAGVMQNPRHLVRRRGQEARLRCSPMKGHSHVYWYRQLPEEGLKFMVYLQKENIIDESGMPKERFSAEFPKEGPSILRIQQVVRGDSAAYFCASSPGLAGPDTQYFGPGTRLTVL.

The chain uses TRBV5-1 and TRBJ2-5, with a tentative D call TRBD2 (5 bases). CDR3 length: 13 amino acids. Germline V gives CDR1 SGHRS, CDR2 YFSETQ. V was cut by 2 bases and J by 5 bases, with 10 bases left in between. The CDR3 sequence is CASSFSGGETQYF. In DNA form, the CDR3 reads TGCGCCAGCAGCTTCAGTGGCGGGGAGACCCAGTACTTC.

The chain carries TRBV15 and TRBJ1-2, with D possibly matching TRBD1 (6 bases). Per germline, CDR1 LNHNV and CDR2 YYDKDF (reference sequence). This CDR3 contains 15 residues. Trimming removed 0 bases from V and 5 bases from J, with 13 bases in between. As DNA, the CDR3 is TGTGCCACCAGCAGAGAACACAGGGAGAAATATGGCTACACCTTC. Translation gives CATSREHREKYGYTF.

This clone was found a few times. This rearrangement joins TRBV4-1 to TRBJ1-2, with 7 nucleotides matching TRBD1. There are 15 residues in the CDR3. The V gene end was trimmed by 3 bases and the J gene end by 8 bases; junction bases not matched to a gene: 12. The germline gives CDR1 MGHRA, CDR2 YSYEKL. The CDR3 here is CASSQTTQGGQGYTF. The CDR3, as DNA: TGCGCCAGCAGCCAGACAACTCAGGGGGGACAAGGCTACACCTTC.

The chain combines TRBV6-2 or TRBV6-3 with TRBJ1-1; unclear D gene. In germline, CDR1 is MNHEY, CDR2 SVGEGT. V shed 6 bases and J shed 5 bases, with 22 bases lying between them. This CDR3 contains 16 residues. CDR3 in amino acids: CASSPQGPPGWTEAFF. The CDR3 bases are TGTGCCAGCAGCCCTCAAGGTCCCCCGGGTTGGACTGAAGCTTTCTTT.

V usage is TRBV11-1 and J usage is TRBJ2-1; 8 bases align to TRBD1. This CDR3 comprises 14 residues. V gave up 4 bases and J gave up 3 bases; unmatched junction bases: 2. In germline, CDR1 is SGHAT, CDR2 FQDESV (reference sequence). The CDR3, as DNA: TGTGCCAGCAGCTCCGGGACAGGCTACAATGAGCAGTTCTTC. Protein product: CASSSGTGYNEQFF.

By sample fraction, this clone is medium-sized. CDR3 sequence (DNA): TGTGCCATCAGTGAGTCGGCAGGGAACTCCTACGAGCAGTACTTC. It yields the protein CAISESAGNSYEQYF. The chain joins TRBV10-3 to TRBJ2-7; weak D call: TRBD1 (5 bases). The length of the CDR3 is 15 residues. The V gene lost 0 bases and the J gene lost 0 bases, with 9 bases spanning the gap. Germline CDR1 is ENHRY and CDR2 is SYGVKD.

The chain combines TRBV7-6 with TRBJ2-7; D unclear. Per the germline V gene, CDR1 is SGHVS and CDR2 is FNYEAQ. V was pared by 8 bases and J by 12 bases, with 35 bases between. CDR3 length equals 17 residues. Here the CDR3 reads CASPSFPPEATTSSPYF. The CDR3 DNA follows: TGTGCCAGCCCCTCGTTTCCCCCAGAGGCTACTACGAGTTCGCCGTACTTC.

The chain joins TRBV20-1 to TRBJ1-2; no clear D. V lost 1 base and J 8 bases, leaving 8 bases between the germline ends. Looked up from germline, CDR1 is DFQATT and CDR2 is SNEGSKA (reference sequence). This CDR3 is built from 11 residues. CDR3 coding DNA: TGCAGTGCTAGAGGGCCGAGGGGCTACACCTTC. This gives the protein CSARGPRGYTF.

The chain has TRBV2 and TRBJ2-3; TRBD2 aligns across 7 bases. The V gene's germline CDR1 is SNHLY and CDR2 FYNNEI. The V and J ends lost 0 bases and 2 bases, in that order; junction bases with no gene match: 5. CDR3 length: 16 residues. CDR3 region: CASSEAPGGFTDTQYF. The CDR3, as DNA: TGTGCCAGCAGTGAAGCGCCGGGGGGTTTCACAGATACGCAGTATTTT.

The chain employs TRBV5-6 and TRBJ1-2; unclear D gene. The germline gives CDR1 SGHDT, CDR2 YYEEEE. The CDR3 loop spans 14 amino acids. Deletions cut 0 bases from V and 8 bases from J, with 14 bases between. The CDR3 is CASSLGGKVWGYTF. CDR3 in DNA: TGTGCCAGCAGCTTGGGCGGGAAGGTTTGGGGCTACACCTTC. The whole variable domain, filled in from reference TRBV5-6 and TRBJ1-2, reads DAGVTQSPTHLIKTRGQQVTLRCSPKSGHDTVSWYQQALGQGPQFIFQYYEEEERQRGNFPDRFSGHQFPNYSSELNVNALLLGDSALYLCASSLGGKVWGYTFGSGTRLTVV.

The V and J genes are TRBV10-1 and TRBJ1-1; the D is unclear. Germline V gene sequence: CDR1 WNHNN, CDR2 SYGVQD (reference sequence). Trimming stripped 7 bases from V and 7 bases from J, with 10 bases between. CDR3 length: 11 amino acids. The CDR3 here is CASNPHGEAFF. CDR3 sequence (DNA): TGCGCCAGCAACCCGCACGGTGAAGCTTTCTTT.

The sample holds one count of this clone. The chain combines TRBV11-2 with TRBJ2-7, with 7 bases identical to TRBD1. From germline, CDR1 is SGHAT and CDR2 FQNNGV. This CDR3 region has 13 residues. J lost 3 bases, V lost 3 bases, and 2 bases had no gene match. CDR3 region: CASSFRDSYEQYF. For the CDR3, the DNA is TGTGCCAGCAGCTTTCGGGACAGCTACGAGCAGTACTTC.

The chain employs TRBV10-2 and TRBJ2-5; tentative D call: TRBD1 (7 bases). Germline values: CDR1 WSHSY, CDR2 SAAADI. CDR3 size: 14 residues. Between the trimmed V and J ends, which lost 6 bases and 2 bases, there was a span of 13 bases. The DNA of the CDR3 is TGCGCCAGCAGCCTCGCAGGGGGGCAAGAGACCCAGTACTTC. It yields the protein CASSLAGGQETQYF.

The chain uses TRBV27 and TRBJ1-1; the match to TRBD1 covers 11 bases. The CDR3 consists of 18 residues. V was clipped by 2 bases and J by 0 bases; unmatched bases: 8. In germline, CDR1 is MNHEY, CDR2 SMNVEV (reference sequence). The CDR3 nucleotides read TGTGCCAGCAGTTTACGGACAGGGGGCCCTTTCATGAACACTGAAGCTTTCTTT. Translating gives CASSLRTGGPFMNTEAFF.

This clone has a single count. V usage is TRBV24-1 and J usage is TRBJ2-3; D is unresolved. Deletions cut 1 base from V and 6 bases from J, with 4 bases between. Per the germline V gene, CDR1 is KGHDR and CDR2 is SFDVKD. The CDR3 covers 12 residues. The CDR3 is CATSDFSDTQYF. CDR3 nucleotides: TGTGCCACCAGTGATTTCTCGGATACGCAGTATTTT.